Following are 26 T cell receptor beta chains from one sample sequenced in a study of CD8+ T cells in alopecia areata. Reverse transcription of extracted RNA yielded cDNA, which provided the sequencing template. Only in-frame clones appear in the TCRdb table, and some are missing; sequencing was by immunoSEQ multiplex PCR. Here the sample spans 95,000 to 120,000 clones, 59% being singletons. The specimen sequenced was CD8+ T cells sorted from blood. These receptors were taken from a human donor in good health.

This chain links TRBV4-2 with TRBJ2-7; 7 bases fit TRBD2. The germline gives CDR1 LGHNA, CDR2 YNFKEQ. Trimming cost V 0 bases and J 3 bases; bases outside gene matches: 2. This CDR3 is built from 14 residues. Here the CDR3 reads CASSQDGLDYEQYF. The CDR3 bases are TGTGCCAGCAGCCAAGACGGACTAGACTACGAGCAGTACTTC.

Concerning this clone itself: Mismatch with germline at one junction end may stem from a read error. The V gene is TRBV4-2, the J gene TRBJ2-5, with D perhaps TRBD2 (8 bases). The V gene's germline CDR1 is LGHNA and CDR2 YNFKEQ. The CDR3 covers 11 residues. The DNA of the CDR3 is TGTGCCAGCAGCGACGGGAGGGACAGAAACTTC. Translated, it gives CASSDGRDRNF.

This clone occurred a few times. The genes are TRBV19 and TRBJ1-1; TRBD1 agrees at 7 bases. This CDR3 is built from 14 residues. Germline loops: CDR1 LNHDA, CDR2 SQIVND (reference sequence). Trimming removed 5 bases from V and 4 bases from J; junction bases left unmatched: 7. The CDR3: CASSVTGRGTEAFF. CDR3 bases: TGTGCCAGTAGTGTGACAGGGAGAGGCACTGAAGCTTTCTTT.

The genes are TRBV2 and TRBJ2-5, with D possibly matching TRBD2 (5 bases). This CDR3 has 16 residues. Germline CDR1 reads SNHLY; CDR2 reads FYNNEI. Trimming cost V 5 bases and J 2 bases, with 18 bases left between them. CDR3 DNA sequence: TGTGCCAGCAGTCGACTTGGGTACCGGAGGCAAGAGACCCAGTACTTC. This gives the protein CASSRLGYRRQETQYF.

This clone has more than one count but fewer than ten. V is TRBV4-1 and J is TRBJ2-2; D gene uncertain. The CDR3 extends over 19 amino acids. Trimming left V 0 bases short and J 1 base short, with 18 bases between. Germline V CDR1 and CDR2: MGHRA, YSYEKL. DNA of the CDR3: TGCGCCAGCAGCCAAGATCCTTTAATAGGGCGCGGGAACACCGGGGAGCTGTTTTTT. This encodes CASSQDPLIGRGNTGELFF.

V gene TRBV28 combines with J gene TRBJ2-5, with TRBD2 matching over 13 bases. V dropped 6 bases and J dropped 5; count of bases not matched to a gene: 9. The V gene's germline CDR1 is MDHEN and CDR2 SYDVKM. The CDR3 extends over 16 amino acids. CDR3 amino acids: CASSQLAGGPWETQYF. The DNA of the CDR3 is TGTGCCAGCAGCCAACTAGCGGGGGGGCCTTGGGAGACCCAGTACTTC.

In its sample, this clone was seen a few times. The CDR3 region is CASSPYRRHYGYTF. The CDR3 DNA follows: TGTGCCAGCTCACCTTACCGGAGACACTATGGCTACACCTTC. The genes are TRBV18 and TRBJ1-2; the D is unclear. There are 14 residues in the CDR3. CDR1 is KGHSH, CDR2 LQKENI, per germline. V was clipped by 3 bases and J by 3 bases, with 11 bases between them.

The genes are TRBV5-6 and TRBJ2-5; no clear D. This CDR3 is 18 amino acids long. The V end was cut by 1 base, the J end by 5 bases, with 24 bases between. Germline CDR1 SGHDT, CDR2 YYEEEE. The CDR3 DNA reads TGTGCCAGCAGCTTGTCTCTCTCCGGACCCCCACGGCGGGAGACCCAGTACTTC. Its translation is CASSLSLSGPPRRETQYF.

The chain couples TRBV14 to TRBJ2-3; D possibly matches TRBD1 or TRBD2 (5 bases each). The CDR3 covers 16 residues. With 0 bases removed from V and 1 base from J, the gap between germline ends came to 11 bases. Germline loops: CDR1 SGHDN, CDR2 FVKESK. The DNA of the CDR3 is TGTGCCAGCAGCCAAGAGAGGGGCCCGGGCACAGATACGCAGTATTTT. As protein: CASSQERGPGTDTQYF.

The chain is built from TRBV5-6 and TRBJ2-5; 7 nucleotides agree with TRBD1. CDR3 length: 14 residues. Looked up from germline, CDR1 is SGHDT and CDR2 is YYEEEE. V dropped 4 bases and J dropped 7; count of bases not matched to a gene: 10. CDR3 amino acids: CASSPGTAMGTQYF. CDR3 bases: TGTGCCAGCAGCCCGGGGACAGCTATGGGGACCCAGTACTTC.

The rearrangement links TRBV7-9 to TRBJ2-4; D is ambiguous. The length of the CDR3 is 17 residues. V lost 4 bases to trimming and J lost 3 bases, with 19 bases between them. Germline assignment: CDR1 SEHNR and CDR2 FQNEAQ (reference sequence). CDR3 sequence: CASSSWVLSLGKNIQYF. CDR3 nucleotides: TGTGCCAGCAGCTCTTGGGTCCTCTCCTTGGGCAAAAACATTCAGTACTTC. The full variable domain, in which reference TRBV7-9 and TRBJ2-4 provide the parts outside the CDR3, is DTGVSQNPRHKITKRGQNVTFRCDPISEHNRLYWYRQTLGQGPEFLTYFQNEAQLEKSRLLSDRFSAERPKGSFSTLEIQRTEQGDSAMYLCASSSWVLSLGKNIQYFGAGTRLSVL.

CDR3 amino acids: CASSGVGGSDTEAFF. The CDR3 DNA reads TGTGCCAGCAGCGGAGTCGGGGGTTCGGACACTGAAGCTTTCTTT. The V gene is TRBV13, the J gene TRBJ1-1; possibly TRBD1 for D (5 bases). This CDR3 has 15 residues. V lost 5 bases and J 3 bases, leaving 16 bases between the germline ends. Germline V gives CDR1 PRHDT, CDR2 FYEKMQ (reference sequence).

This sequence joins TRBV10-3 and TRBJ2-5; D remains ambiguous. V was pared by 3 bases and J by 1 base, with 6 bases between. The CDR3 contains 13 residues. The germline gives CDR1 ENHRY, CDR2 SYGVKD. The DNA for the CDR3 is TGTGCCATCAGTGAAGTCGCCCAAGAGACCCAGTACTTC. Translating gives CAISEVAQETQYF.

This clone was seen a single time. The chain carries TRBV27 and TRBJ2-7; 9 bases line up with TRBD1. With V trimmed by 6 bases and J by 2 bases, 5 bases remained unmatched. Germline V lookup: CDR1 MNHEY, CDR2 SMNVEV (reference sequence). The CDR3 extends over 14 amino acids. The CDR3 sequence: CASSPGQGAYEQYF. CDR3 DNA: TGTGCCAGCAGCCCGGGACAGGGCGCCTACGAGCAGTACTTC.

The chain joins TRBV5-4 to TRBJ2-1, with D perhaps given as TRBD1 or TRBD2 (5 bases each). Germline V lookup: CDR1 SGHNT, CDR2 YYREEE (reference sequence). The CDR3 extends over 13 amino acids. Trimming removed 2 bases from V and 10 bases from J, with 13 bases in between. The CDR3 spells CASSLRGGKEQFF. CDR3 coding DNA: TGTGCCAGCAGCTTACGGGGCGGTAAGGAGCAGTTCTTC.

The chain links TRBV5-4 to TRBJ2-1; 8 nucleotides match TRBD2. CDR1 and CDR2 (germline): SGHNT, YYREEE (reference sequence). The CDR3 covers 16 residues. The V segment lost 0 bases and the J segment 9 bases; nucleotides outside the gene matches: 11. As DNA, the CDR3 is TGTGCCAGCAGCTTGGGGCTCGGGGGGGCTTTGGTTGAGCAGTTCTTC. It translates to CASSLGLGGALVEQFF. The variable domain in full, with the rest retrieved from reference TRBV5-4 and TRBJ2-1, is ETGVTQSPTHLIKTRGQQVTLRCSSQSGHNTVSWYQQALGQGPQFIFQYYREEENGRGNFPPRFSGLQFPNYSSELNVNALELDDSALYLCASSLGLGGALVEQFFGPGTRLTVL.

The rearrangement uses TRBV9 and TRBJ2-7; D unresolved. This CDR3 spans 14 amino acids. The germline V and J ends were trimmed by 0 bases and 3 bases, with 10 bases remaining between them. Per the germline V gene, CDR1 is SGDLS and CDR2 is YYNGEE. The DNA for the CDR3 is TGTGCCAGCAGCGTAGCCGTGTTTGTCTACGAGCAGTACTTC. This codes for CASSVAVFVYEQYF.

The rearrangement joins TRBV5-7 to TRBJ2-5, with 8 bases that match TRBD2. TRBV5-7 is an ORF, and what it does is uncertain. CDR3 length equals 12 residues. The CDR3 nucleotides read TGTGCTGGAGCGGGGGTCAAAGAGACCCAGTACTTC. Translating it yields CAGAGVKETQYF.

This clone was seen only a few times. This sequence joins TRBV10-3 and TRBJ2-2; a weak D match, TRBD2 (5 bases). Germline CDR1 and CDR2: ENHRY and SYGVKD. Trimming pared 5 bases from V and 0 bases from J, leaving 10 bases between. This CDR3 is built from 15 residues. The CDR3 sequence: CAISRTGTNTGELFF. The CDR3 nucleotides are TGTGCCATCAGTAGGACTGGGACGAACACCGGGGAGCTGTTTTTT.

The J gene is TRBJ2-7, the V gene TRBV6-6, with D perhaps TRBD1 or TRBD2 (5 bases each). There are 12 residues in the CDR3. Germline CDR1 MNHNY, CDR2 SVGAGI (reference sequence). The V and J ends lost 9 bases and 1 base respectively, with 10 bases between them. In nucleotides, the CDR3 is TGTGCCAGTCGGGACGATTCCTACGAGCAGTACTTC. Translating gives CASRDDSYEQYF.

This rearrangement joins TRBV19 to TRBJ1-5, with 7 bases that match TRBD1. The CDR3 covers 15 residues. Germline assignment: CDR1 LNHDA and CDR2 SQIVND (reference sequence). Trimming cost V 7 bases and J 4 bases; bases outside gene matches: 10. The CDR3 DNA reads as TGTGCCAGTACCTTCGGACAGGAACCTAATCAGCCCCAGCATTTT. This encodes CASTFGQEPNQPQHF. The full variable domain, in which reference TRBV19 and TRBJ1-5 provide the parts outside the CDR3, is DGGITQSPKYLFRKEGQNVTLSCEQNLNHDAMYWYRQDPGQGLRLIYYSQIVNDFQKGDIAEGYSVSREKKESFPLTVTSAQKNPTAFYLCASTFGQEPNQPQHFGDGTRLSIL.

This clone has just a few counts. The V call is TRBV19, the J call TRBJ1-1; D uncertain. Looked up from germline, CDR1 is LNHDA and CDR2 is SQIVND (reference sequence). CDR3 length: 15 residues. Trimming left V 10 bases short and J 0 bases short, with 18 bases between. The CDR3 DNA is TGTGCCACCGATGTAAAGGGCTTTATGAACACTGAAGCTTTCTTT. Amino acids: CATDVKGFMNTEAFF.

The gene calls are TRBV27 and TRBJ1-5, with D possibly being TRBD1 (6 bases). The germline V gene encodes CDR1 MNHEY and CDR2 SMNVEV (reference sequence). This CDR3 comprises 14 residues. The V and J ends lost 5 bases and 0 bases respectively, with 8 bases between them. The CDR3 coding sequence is TGTGCCAGCAGTGGAGGGGGTAGCAATCAGCCCCAGCATTTT. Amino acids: CASSGGGSNQPQHF.

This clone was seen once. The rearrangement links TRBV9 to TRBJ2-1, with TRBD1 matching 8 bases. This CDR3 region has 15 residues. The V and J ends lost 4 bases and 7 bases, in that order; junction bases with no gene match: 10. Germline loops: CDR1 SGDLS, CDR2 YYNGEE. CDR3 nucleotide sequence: TGTGCCAGCAGCTCACCGGGACAGGCCCCTAATGAGCAGTTCTTC. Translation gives CASSSPGQAPNEQFF.

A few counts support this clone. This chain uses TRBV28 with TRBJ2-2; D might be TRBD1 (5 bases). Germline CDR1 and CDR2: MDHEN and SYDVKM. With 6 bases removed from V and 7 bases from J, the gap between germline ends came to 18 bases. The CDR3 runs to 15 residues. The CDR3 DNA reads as TGTGCCAGCAGCTCATTGAAGGGGCCTGGCGGGGAGCTGTTTTTT. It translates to CASSSLKGPGGELFF.

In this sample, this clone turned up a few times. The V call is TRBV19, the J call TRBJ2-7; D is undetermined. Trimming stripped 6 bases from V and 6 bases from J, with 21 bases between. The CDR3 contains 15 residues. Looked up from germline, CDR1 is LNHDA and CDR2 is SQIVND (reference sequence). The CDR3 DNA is TGTGCCAGTAGCGGCAGTACCCGTTTTCACGGCGAGCAGTACTTC. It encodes CASSGSTRFHGEQYF.